One and the same sample provided the 18 T cell receptor beta chains below, sequenced in a study of T cell responses to AZD1222 COVID-19 vaccine. TCRdb's table, derived via immunoSEQ multiplex PCR, lists solely in-frame clones and lacks some. Among approximately 170,000 clones listed, 80% to 90% were seen once. The sample here was peripheral blood, taken on day 0 of AZD1222 vaccination. The receptors stem from an adult in good health.

This chain uses TRBV15 with TRBJ1-4, with no clear D. The length of the CDR3 is 13 residues. CDR1 is LNHNV, CDR2 YYDKDF, per germline (reference sequence). V was clipped by 3 bases and J by 6 bases, with 8 bases between them. The CDR3 region has the DNA TGTGCCACCAGCAGGCTGGAGGATGAAAAACTGTTTTTT. Translating it yields CATSRLEDEKLFF. Combining the CDR3 with reference TRBV15 and TRBJ1-4 gives the whole variable domain DAMVIQNPRYQVTQFGKPVTLSCSQTLNHNVMYWYQQKSSQAPKLLFHYYDKDFNNEADTPDNFQSRRPNTSFCFLDIRSPGLGDTAMYLCATSRLEDEKLFFGSGTQLSVL.

The chain has TRBV5-4 and TRBJ2-3; perhaps TRBD2 as D (5 bases). The V gene lost 2 bases and the J gene lost 5 bases, with 21 bases spanning the gap. This CDR3 region has 17 residues. Per germline, CDR1 SGHNT and CDR2 YYREEE (reference sequence). CDR3 bases: TGTGCCAGCAGCTTTGCCTTCGAGGCGGGCTTAGAAGATACGCAGTATTTT. Its protein product is CASSFAFEAGLEDTQYF. Drawing the rest from reference TRBV5-4 and TRBJ2-3, the complete variable domain is ETGVTQSPTHLIKTRGQQVTLRCSSQSGHNTVSWYQQALGQGPQFIFQYYREEENGRGNFPPRFSGLQFPNYSSELNVNALELDDSALYLCASSFAFEAGLEDTQYFGPGTRLTVL.

The V and J genes are TRBV7-2 and TRBJ1-2; 11 bases align to TRBD1. With 5 bases clipped from V and 3 bases from J, the junction kept 11 bases outside the gene matches. Germline-derived CDR1 and CDR2 are SGHTA and FQGNSA. CDR3 length: 17 amino acids. CDR3 bases: TGTGCCAGCAGCCCGGACAGGGGGCTCTTACCCGACTATGGCTACACCTTC. It is translated as CASSPDRGLLPDYGYTF.

The rearrangement uses TRBV5-6 and TRBJ2-3; 10 nucleotides line up with TRBD2. Germline loops: CDR1 SGHDT, CDR2 YYEEEE. The CDR3 has 19 amino acids. With 0 bases clipped from V and 0 bases from J, the junction kept 10 bases outside the gene matches. This CDR3 reads CASSLVGLAIETSTDTQYF. CDR3 bases: TGTGCCAGCAGCTTGGTGGGACTAGCGATAGAAACTAGCACAGATACGCAGTATTTT.

This chain links TRBV18 with TRBJ1-3; D is unclear. Germline CDR1 and CDR2: KGHSH and LQKENI. V lost 0 bases to trimming and J lost 3 bases, with 9 bases between them. This CDR3 is 15 amino acids long. CDR3 in amino acids: CASSPPPGNGNTIYF. In DNA, the CDR3 is TGTGCCAGCTCACCACCACCGGGGAATGGAAACACCATATATTTT.

This chain connects TRBV28 to TRBJ2-1; D remains ambiguous. Germline CDR1 reads MDHEN; CDR2 reads SYDVKM. Trimming took off 7 bases at V and 7 bases at J, with 17 bases between the two ends. This CDR3 contains 14 residues. The CDR3: CASTKRLVGNEQFF. CDR3 bases: TGTGCCAGCACCAAAAGGCTAGTGGGTAATGAGCAGTTCTTC. Variable domain in full (rest from reference TRBV28 and TRBJ2-1): DVKVTQSSRYLVKRTGEKVFLECVQDMDHENMFWYRQDPGLGLRLIYFSYDVKMKEKGDIPEGYSVSREKKERFSLILESASTNQTSMYLCASTKRLVGNEQFFGPGTRLTVL.

The chain couples TRBV3-1 (or the pseudogene TRBV3-2) to TRBJ2-5; D is undetermined. CDR1 LGHDT and CDR2 YNNKEL come from the germline V gene (reference sequence). The CDR3 loop spans 10 amino acids. V was shortened by 0 bases and J by 7 bases, with 0 bases between the two germline ends. CDR3 loop: CASSQETQYF. As DNA, the CDR3 is TGTGCCAGCAGCCAAGAGACCCAGTACTTC.

The V call is TRBV7-9, the J call TRBJ1-1, with D possibly TRBD1 on 6 matching bases. This CDR3 is 15 amino acids long. The germline V and J ends were trimmed by 4 bases and 8 bases, with 20 bases remaining between them. From germline, CDR1 is SEHNR and CDR2 FQNEAQ (reference sequence). CDR3 protein: CASSSRKGQPPEAFF. DNA of the CDR3: TGTGCCAGCAGCTCCCGGAAAGGACAGCCCCCAGAAGCTTTCTTT. Variable domain in full (rest from reference TRBV7-9 and TRBJ1-1): DTGVSQNPRHKITKRGQNVTFRCDPISEHNRLYWYRQTLGQGPEFLTYFQNEAQLEKSRLLSDRFSAERPKGSFSTLEIQRTEQGDSAMYLCASSSRKGQPPEAFFGQGTRLTVV.

V and J are TRBV7-3 and TRBJ1-1, with D possibly matching TRBD1 (6 bases). The CDR3 is 14 amino acids. V lost 1 base and J 8 bases, leaving 14 bases between the germline ends. CDR1 and CDR2 (germline): SGHTA, FQGTGA. Here the CDR3 DNA reads TGTGCCAGCAGCTTAATTATGGGTACAGGGGAAGCTTTCTTT. Translation gives CASSLIMGTGEAFF.

The chain recombines TRBV4-1 with TRBJ1-2; D is perhaps TRBD1 (6 bases). Trimming stripped 4 bases from V and 5 bases from J, with 14 bases between. The CDR3 sequence is 14 residues long. CDR1 and CDR2 (germline): MGHRA, YSYEKL. CDR3 DNA: TGCGCCAGCAGCCCCGGGGGGGCTCTATATGGCTACACCTTC. It encodes CASSPGGALYGYTF.

V gene TRBV11-2 combines with J gene TRBJ1-2; D gene unclear. CDR3 length: 14 residues. V was cut by 1 base and J by 0 bases, with 6 bases left in between. CDR1 and CDR2 (germline): SGHAT, FQNNGV. This CDR3 is CASSLGLSNYGYTF. The CDR3 bases are TGTGCCAGCAGCTTAGGTCTGTCTAACTATGGCTACACCTTC.

This rearrangement joins TRBV6-2 or TRBV6-3 to TRBJ2-2; D unclear. Germline values: CDR1 MNHEY, CDR2 SVGEGT. The germline V and J ends were trimmed by 5 bases and 1 base, with 11 bases remaining between them. This CDR3 comprises 15 residues. The CDR3 DNA reads as TGTGCCAGCAGTGGCGATGCCCTGAACACCGGGGAGCTGTTTTTT. This sequence encodes CASSGDALNTGELFF.

The rearrangement links TRBV10-3 to TRBJ2-7, with 7 positions matching TRBD1. CDR3 size: 12 residues. Per the germline V gene, CDR1 is ENHRY and CDR2 is SYGVKD. The trim removed 11 bases at V and 4 bases at J, leaving 8 bases unmatched. The CDR3 loop is CAVGQEDYEQYV. CDR3 DNA: TGTGCCGTAGGACAGGAAGATTACGAGCAGTACGTC.

CDR3 DNA: TGCGCCAGCAGCCAAATTGGCGGACAGATAGGAAACTCCTACGAGCAGTACTTC. Translated, it gives CASSQIGGQIGNSYEQYF. The chain employs TRBV4-1 and TRBJ2-7; possibly TRBD1 for D (6 bases). CDR1 is MGHRA and CDR2 is YSYEKL in the germline V gene. The CDR3 is 18 amino acids. V was pared by 2 bases and J by 0 bases, with 20 bases between.

This clone was recorded once. The chain joins TRBV5-4 to TRBJ2-7; a weak D match, TRBD1 (5 bases). Per the germline V gene, CDR1 is SGHNT and CDR2 is YYREEE (reference sequence). This CDR3 has 13 residues. Trimming pared 0 bases from V and 5 bases from J, leaving 9 bases between. The CDR3 loop reads CASSLAGMNEQYF. CDR3 nucleotide sequence: TGTGCCAGCAGCTTGGCAGGGATGAACGAGCAGTACTTC.

The chain carries TRBV5-4 and TRBJ1-3; D possibly corresponds to TRBD1 (6 bases). V lost 0 bases and J lost 2, with 6 bases in between. CDR1 and CDR2 from the germline V gene are SGHNT and YYREEE (reference sequence). The CDR3 length is 14 residues. The CDR3 spells CASSLGTAGNTIYF. CDR3 nucleotide sequence: TGTGCCAGCAGCTTGGGGACAGCTGGAAACACCATATATTTT.

The V call is TRBV19, the J call TRBJ1-5; unclear D gene. CDR1 LNHDA and CDR2 SQIVND come from the germline V gene (reference sequence). The CDR3 loop spans 12 amino acids. Trimming took off 5 bases at V and 6 bases at J, with 8 bases between the two ends. The CDR3, as DNA: TGTGCCAGTAGTGGTCCGGGTCAGCCCCAGCATTTT. Translation gives CASSGPGQPQHF.

The V gene is TRBV10-3, the J gene TRBJ2-1; D perhaps matches TRBD2 (6 bases). The length of the CDR3 is 16 residues. In germline, CDR1 is ENHRY, CDR2 SYGVKD. Trimming removed 0 bases at V and 2 bases at J, with 11 bases between. CDR3 DNA: TGTGCCATCAGTGAGTCTAGGTCGGGGGCCTACAATGAGCAGTTCTTC. It encodes CAISESRSGAYNEQFF.